Presented here are 15 T cell receptor beta chains from one specimen sequenced in a study of cytomegalovirus exposure and HLA in healthy donors. With 60 Vbeta and 13 Jbeta primers, the PCR was carried out. Sequencing used immunoSEQ multiplex PCR; TCRdb keeps in-frame clones, though not all of them. The sample has roughly 220,000 clones, 82% seen once. Sequences were obtained from PBMCs. The receptor set was obtained from a woman in her forties in good health and CMV-seronegative.

The chain uses TRBV2 and TRBJ1-3; the D is unclear. The germline V gene encodes CDR1 SNHLY and CDR2 FYNNEI. V was trimmed by 3 bases and J by 0 bases, leaving 6 bases between them. The CDR3 spans 14 residues. Here the CDR3 DNA reads TGTGCCAGCAGTGAGCGCGTCTCTGGAAACACCATATATTTT. It codes for CASSERVSGNTIYF.

This clone occurred once. The chain employs TRBV28 and TRBJ2-1, with a weak D call TRBD1 (5 bases). The length of the CDR3 is 13 residues. Germline V gene sequence: CDR1 MDHEN, CDR2 SYDVKM. Between the trimmed V and J ends, which lost 3 bases and 11 bases, there was a span of 14 bases. CDR3 residues: CASSLGQNFKQFF. The CDR3 bases are TGTGCCAGCAGTTTGGGGCAGAACTTTAAGCAGTTCTTC.

V and J are TRBV27 and TRBJ2-1; D possibly corresponds to TRBD2 (5 bases). Germline-derived CDR1 and CDR2 are MNHEY and SMNVEV (reference sequence). The CDR3 contains 14 residues. V lost 9 bases and J 0 bases, leaving 12 bases between the germline ends. The CDR3 protein is CASRSRGSYNEQFF. The CDR3 DNA is TGTGCCAGTAGATCCCGGGGCTCCTACAATGAGCAGTTCTTC.

The rearrangement links TRBV5-1 to TRBJ2-2; D unclear. This CDR3 is 13 amino acids long. Trimming shortened V by 5 bases and J by 2 bases, and 7 bases separated the two germline ends. The germline gives CDR1 SGHRS, CDR2 YFSETQ. The DNA of the CDR3 is TGCGCCAGCAGAAAGACAAACACCGGGGAGCTGTTTTTT. Translating it yields CASRKTNTGELFF.

The chain recombines TRBV12-5 with TRBJ2-7; 9 positions agree with TRBD2. V lost 1 base and J lost 5; bases outside the gene matches: 3. Germline V gene lookup returns CDR1 LGHNT and CDR2 FRNRAP. This CDR3 is 14 amino acids long. The CDR3 region is CASGLGLAADEQYF. The CDR3 coding sequence is TGTGCTAGTGGTTTGGGACTAGCGGCCGACGAGCAGTACTTC. Combining the CDR3 with reference TRBV12-5 and TRBJ2-7 gives the whole variable domain DARVTQTPRHKVTEMGQEVTMRCQPILGHNTVFWYRQTMMQGLELLAYFRNRAPLDDSGMPKDRFSAEMPDATLATLKIQPSEPRDSAVYFCASGLGLAADEQYFGPGTRLTVT.

This sequence joins TRBV27 and TRBJ2-7; D might be TRBD2 (5 bases). Germline lookup yields CDR1 MNHEY and CDR2 SMNVEV (reference sequence). The CDR3 is 19 residues long. V was cut by 4 bases and J by 2 bases, with 27 bases left in between. The CDR3 protein is CASSYKAGVQGFVPYEQYF. The CDR3 DNA reads TGTGCCAGCAGTTACAAGGCGGGTGTGCAAGGGTTCGTTCCCTACGAGCAGTACTTC.

This chain links TRBV30 with TRBJ1-4, with TRBD1 matching 10 bases. The V gene end was trimmed by 3 bases and the J gene end by 8 bases; junction bases not matched to a gene: 6. The CDR3 extends over 14 amino acids. In germline, CDR1 is GTSNPN, CDR2 SVGIG (reference sequence). Written as DNA, the CDR3 is TGTGCCTGGAGACCGGGACAGGGGAAGGAAAAACTGTTTTTT. Protein sequence: CAWRPGQGKEKLFF.

The rearrangement links TRBV7-3 to TRBJ1-2; a weak D match, TRBD1 (6 bases). The CDR3 extends over 13 amino acids. Germline V gene data show CDR1 as SGHTA and CDR2 as FQGTGA. Trimming removed 5 bases from V and 3 bases from J, with 10 bases in between. The CDR3 DNA follows: TGTGCCAGCAGCCCAGGGGTCGACTATGGCTACACCTTC. The encoded protein is CASSPGVDYGYTF.

V usage is TRBV5-4 and J usage is TRBJ2-7; D is uncertain. The length of the CDR3 is 13 residues. Trimming took 4 bases from V and 7 from J, leaving 15 bases between them. Germline V gives CDR1 SGHNT, CDR2 YYREEE (reference sequence). As DNA, the CDR3 is TGTGCCAGCAGCGAGGATTCTCCTAGGGAGCAGTACTTC. Its translation is CASSEDSPREQYF.

The chain recombines TRBV6-1 with TRBJ2-7; 8 bases align to TRBD2. The CDR3 length is 15 residues. The germline CDR1 and CDR2 sequences are MNHNS and SASEGT. J was trimmed by 2 bases and V by 2 bases; bases with no gene match: 5. Here the CDR3 DNA reads TGTGCCAGCAGTGAATGGGGCGGGGGGACCTACGAGCAGTACTTC. Translated, it gives CASSEWGGGTYEQYF.

CDR3 loop: CASSLATISGRATDTQYF. In nucleotides, the CDR3 is TGTGCCAGCAGCTTAGCTACAATCAGCGGGAGGGCCACAGATACGCAGTATTTT. This chain links TRBV7-9 with TRBJ2-3, with 10 bases matching TRBD2. Germline trimming cut 0 bases from V and 2 bases from J; bases unmatched to any gene: 8. There are 18 residues in the CDR3. Germline V lookup: CDR1 SEHNR, CDR2 FQNEAQ (reference sequence). Combining the CDR3 with reference TRBV7-9 and TRBJ2-3 gives the whole variable domain DTGVSQNPRHKITKRGQNVTFRCDPISEHNRLYWYRQTLGQGPEFLTYFQNEAQLEKSRLLSDRFSAERPKGSFSTLEIQRTEQGDSAMYLCASSLATISGRATDTQYFGPGTRLTVL.

This clone turned up a few times. The chain has TRBV7-2 and TRBJ2-1; 8 nucleotides align to TRBD1. V shed 1 base and J 2 bases; nucleotides not matched to a gene: 4. The CDR3 is 16 residues long. Germline loops: CDR1 SGHTA, CDR2 FQGNSA. As DNA, the CDR3 is TGTGCCAGCAGCTTAGTACAGGGGGTAACCTACAATGAGCAGTTCTTC. Encoded protein: CASSLVQGVTYNEQFF.

The chain joins TRBV5-1 to TRBJ1-5; D not resolved. From germline, CDR1 is SGHRS and CDR2 YFSETQ. Trimming shortened V by 3 bases and J by 2 bases, and 15 bases separated the two germline ends. CDR3 size: 16 residues. As DNA, the CDR3 is TGCGCCAGCAGCTGGCAGCGGTCGGTAGGCAATCAGCCCCAGCATTTT. Its protein is CASSWQRSVGNQPQHF.

The V gene is TRBV4-1, the J gene TRBJ2-7; 7 nucleotides line up with TRBD2. CDR1 is MGHRA and CDR2 is YSYEKL in the germline V gene. CDR3 length: 15 amino acids. V shed 0 bases, J shed 6 bases, and the junction held 8 bases outside the gene matches. The CDR3 bases are TGCGCCAGCAGCCAAGAGGGGCGGGAGTTGGGCGAGCAGTACTTC. Translating it yields CASSQEGRELGEQYF.

The rearrangement joins TRBV19 to TRBJ1-1; TRBD1 matches at 7 bases. With 5 bases clipped from V and 7 bases from J, the junction kept 7 bases outside the gene matches. The CDR3 runs 13 residues. Germline CDR1 and CDR2: LNHDA and SQIVND (reference sequence). Here the CDR3 DNA reads TGTGCCAGTAGTCCGGCAGGGGGGTTTGAAGCTTTCTTT. It codes for CASSPAGGFEAFF.